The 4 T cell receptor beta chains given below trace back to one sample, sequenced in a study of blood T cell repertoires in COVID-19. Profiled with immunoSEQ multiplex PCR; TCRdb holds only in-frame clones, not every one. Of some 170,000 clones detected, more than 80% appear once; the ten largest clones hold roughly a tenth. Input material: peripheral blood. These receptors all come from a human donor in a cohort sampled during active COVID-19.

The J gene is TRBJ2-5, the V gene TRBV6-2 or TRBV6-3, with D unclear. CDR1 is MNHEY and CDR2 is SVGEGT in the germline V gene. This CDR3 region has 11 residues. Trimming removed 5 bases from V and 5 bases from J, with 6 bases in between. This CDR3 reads CASSPLETQYF. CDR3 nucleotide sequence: TGTGCCAGCAGTCCCCTGGAGACCCAGTACTTC.

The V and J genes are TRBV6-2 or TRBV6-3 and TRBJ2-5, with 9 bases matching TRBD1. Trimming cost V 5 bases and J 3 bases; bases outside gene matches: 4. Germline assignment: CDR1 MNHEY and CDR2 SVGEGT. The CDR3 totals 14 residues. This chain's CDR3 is CASSRGQGEETQYF. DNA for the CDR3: TGTGCCAGCAGTAGGGGACAGGGAGAAGAGACCCAGTACTTC.

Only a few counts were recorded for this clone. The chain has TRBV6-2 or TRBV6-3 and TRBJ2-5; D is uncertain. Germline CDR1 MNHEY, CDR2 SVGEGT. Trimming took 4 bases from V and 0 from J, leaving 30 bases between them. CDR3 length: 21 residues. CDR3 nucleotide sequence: TGTGCCAGCAGTTCGCGATCGGAGAGCCAAGACCGATCTCGACACCAAGAGACCCAGTACTTC. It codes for CASSSRSESQDRSRHQETQYF.

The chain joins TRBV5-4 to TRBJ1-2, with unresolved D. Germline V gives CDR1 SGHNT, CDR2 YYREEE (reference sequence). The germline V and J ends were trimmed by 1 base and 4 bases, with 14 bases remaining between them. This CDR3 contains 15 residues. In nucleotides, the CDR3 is TGTGCCAGCAGCTTGCCACGGGGAGTTGGCTATGGCTACACCTTC. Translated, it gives CASSLPRGVGYGYTF.